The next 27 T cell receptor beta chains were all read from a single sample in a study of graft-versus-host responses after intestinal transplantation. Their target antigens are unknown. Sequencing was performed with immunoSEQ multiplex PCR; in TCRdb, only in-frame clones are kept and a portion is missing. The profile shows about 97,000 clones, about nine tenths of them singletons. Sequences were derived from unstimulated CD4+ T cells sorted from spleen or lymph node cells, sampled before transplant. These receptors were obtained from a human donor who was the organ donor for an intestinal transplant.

The CDR3 bases are TGCGCCAGCAGCGGCGGACTAGCGGGGGTGCGGTCCTACGAGCAGTACTTC. Its translation is CASSGGLAGVRSYEQYF. The genes are TRBV5-1 and TRBJ2-7; 13 bases are shared with TRBD2. Germline assignment: CDR1 SGHRS and CDR2 YFSETQ. Trimming cost V 4 bases and J 1 base; bases outside gene matches: 8. The CDR3 sequence is 17 residues long.

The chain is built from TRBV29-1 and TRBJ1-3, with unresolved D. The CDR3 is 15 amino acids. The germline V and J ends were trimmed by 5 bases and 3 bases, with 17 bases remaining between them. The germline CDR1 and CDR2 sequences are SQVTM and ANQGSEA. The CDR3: CSVLLPTVRGNTIYF. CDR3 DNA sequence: TGCAGCGTTCTCCTCCCTACCGTCCGTGGAAACACCATATATTTT.

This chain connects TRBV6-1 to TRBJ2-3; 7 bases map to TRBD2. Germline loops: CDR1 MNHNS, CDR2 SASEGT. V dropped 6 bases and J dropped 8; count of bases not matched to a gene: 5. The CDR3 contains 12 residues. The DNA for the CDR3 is TGTGCCAGCAGACCCGCGGGGGTTACGCAGTATTTT. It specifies CASRPAGVTQYF.

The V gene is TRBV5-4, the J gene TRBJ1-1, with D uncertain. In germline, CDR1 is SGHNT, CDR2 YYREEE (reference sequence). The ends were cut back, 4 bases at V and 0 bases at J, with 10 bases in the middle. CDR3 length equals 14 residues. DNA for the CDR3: TGTGCCAGCAGCCTTCAGCGGCTGAACACTGAAGCTTTCTTT. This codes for CASSLQRLNTEAFF. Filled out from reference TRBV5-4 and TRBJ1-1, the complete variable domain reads ETGVTQSPTHLIKTRGQQVTLRCSSQSGHNTVSWYQQALGQGPQFIFQYYREEENGRGNFPPRFSGLQFPNYSSELNVNALELDDSALYLCASSLQRLNTEAFFGQGTRLTVV.

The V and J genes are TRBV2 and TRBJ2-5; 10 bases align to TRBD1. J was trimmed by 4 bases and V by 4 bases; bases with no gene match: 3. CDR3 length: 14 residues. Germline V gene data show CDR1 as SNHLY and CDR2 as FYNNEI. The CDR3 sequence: CASSGQGARETQYF. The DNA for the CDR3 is TGTGCCAGCAGTGGACAGGGGGCGCGAGAGACCCAGTACTTC.

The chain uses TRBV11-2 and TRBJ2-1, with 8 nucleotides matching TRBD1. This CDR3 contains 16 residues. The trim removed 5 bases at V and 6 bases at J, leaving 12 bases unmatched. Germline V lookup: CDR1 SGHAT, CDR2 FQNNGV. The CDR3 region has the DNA TGTGCCAGCAGCCCTCCTCCATCGACAGGGGCCAATGAGCAGTTCTTC. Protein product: CASSPPPSTGANEQFF.

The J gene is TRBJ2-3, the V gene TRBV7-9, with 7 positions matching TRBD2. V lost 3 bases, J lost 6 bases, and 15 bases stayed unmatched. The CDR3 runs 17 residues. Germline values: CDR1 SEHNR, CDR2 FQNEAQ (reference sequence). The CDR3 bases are TGTGCCAGCAGCTTGGCGTCGCAGGCTAGCGGCCCCGATACGCAGTATTTT. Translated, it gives CASSLASQASGPDTQYF.

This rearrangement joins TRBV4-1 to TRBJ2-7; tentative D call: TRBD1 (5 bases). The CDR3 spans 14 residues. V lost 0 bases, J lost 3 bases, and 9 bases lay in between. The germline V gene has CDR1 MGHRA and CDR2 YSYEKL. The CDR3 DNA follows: TGCGCCAGCAGCCAAGATGGCAGGGACTACGAGCAGTACTTC. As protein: CASSQDGRDYEQYF.

CDR3 nucleotide sequence: TGTGCCAGCAGGACAGGGGGCGGTGGATTTAGCAATCAGCCCCAGCATTTT. Translating gives CASRTGGGGFSNQPQHF. The chain links TRBV28 to TRBJ1-5; TRBD1 aligns across 10 bases. Germline V gene lookup returns CDR1 MDHEN and CDR2 SYDVKM. CDR3 size: 17 residues. With V trimmed by 6 bases and J by 0 bases, 8 bases remained unmatched.

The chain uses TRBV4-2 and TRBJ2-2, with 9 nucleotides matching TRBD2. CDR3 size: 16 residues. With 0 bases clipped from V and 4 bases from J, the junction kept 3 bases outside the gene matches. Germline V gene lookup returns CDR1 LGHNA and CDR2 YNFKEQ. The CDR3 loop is CASSQDGRGGTGELFF. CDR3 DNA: TGTGCCAGCAGCCAAGACGGGCGGGGGGGCACCGGGGAGCTGTTTTTT.

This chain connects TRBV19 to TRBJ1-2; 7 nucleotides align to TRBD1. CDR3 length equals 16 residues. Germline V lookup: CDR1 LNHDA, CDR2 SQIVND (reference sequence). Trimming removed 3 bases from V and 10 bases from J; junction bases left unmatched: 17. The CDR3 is CASSISASGQTSIYTF. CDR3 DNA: TGTGCCAGTAGTATTTCAGCCTCGGGACAGACCTCAATCTACACCTTC.

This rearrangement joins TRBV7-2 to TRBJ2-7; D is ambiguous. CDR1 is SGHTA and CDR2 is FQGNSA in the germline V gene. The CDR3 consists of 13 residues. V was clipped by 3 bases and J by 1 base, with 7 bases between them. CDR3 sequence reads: CASSFHRSYEQYF. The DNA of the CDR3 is TGTGCCAGCAGCTTCCACAGATCCTACGAGCAGTACTTC.

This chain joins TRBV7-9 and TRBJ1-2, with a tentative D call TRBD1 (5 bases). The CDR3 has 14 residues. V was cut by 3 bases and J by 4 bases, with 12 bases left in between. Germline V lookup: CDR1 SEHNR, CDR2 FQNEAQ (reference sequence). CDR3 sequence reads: CASSFHLTAYGYTF. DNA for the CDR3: TGTGCCAGCAGCTTTCATTTGACAGCCTATGGCTACACCTTC. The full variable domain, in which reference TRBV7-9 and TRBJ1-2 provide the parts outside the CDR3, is DTGVSQNPRHKITKRGQNVTFRCDPISEHNRLYWYRQTLGQGPEFLTYFQNEAQLEKSRLLSDRFSAERPKGSFSTLEIQRTEQGDSAMYLCASSFHLTAYGYTFGSGTRLTVV.

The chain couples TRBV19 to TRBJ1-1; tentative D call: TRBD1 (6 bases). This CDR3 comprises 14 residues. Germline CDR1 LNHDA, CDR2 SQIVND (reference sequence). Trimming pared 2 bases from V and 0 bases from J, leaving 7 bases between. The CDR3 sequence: CASSIRQVNTEAFF. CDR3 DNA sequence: TGTGCCAGTAGTATAAGACAGGTGAACACTGAAGCTTTCTTT.

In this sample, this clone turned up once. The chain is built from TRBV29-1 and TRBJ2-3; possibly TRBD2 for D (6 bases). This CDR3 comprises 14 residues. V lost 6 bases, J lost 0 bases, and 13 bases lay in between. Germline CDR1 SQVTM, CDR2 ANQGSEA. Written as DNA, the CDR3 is TGCAGCGTCAGCCCGGGAGCTAGCACAGATACGCAGTATTTT. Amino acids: CSVSPGASTDTQYF.

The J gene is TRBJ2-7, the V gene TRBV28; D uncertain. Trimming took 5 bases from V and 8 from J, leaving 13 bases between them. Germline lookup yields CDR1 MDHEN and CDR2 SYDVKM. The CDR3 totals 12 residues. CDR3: CASSLPLGQQYF. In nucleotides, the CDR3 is TGTGCCAGCAGTCTCCCCCTTGGGCAGCAGTACTTC.

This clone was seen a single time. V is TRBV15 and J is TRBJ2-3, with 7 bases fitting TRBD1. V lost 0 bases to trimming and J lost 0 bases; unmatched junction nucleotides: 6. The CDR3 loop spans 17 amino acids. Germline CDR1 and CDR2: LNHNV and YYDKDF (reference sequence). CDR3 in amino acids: CATSRDRGSSSTDTQYF. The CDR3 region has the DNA TGTGCCACCAGCAGAGACAGGGGGTCATCCAGCACAGATACGCAGTATTTT.

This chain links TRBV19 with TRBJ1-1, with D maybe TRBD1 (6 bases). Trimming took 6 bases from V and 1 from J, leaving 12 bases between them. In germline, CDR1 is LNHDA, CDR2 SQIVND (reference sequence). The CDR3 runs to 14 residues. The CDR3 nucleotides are TGTGCCAGTAGCAGACAGGCCTGGAACACTGAAGCTTTCTTT. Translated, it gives CASSRQAWNTEAFF.

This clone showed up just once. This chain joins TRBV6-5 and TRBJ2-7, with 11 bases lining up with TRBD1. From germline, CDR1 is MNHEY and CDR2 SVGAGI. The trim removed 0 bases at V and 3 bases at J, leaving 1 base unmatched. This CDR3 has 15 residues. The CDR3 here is CASSYSGTGGYEQYF. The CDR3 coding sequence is TGTGCCAGCAGTTACTCCGGGACAGGGGGCTACGAGCAGTACTTC.

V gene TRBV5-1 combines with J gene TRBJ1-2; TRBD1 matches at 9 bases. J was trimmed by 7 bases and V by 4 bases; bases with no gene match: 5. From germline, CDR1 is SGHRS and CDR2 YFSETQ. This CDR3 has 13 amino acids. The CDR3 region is CASSLLDRGGYTF. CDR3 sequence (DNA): TGCGCCAGCAGCCTACTGGACAGGGGTGGCTACACCTTC. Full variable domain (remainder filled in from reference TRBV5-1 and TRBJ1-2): KAGVTQTPRYLIKTRGQQVTLSCSPISGHRSVSWYQQTPGQGLQFLFEYFSETQRNKGNFPGRFSGRQFSNSRSEMNVSTLELGDSALYLCASSLLDRGGYTFGSGTRLTVV.

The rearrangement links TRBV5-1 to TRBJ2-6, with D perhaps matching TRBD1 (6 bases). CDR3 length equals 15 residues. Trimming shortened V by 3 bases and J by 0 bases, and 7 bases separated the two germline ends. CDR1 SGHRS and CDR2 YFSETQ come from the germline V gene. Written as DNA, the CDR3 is TGCGCCAGCAGCTCAGGGGACTCTGGGGCCAACGTCCTGACTTTC. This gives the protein CASSSGDSGANVLTF.

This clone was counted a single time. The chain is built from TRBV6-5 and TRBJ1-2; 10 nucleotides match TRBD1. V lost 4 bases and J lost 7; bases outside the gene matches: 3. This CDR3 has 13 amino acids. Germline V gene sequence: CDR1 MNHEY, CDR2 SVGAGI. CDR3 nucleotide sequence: TGTGCCAGCAGTTTCGGACAGGGGGGTGGCTACACCTTC. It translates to CASSFGQGGGYTF.

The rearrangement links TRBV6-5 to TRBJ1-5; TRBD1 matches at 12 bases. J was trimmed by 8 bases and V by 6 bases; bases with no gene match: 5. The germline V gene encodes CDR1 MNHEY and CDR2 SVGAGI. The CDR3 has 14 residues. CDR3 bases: TGTGCCAGCAGCCGGGACAGGGGGCACAAGCCCCAGCATTTT. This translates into CASSRDRGHKPQHF.

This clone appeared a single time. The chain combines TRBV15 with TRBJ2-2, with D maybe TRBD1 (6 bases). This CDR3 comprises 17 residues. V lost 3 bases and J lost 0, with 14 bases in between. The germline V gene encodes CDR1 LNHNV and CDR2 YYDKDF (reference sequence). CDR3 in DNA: TGTGCCACCAGCAGGGACGGACAGATCGCGAACACCGGGGAGCTGTTTTTT. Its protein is CATSRDGQIANTGELFF.

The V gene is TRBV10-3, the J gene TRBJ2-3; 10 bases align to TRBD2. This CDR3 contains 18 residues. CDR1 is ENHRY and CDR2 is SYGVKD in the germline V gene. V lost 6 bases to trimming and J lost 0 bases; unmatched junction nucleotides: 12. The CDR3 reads CAISPGLAGAESTDTQYF. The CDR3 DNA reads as TGTGCCATCAGCCCTGGGCTAGCGGGGGCTGAGAGCACAGATACGCAGTATTTT.

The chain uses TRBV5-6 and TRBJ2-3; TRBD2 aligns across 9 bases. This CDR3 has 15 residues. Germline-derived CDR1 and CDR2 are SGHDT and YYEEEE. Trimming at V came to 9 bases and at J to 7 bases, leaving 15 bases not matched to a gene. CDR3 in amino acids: CATHLDAGGANTQYF. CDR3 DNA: TGTGCCACCCACTTGGATGCGGGGGGGGCTAATACGCAGTATTTT.

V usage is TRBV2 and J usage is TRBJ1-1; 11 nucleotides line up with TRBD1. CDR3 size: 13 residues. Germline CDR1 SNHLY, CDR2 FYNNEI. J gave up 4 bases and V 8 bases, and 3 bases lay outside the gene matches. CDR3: CASGQGAGTEAFF. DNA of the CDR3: TGTGCCAGCGGACAGGGGGCCGGCACTGAAGCTTTCTTT.